A single sample gave rise to the 13 T cell receptor beta chains below, sequenced in a study of Ad26.COV2.S vaccination and SARS-CoV-2 variants. Assay used: immunoSEQ multiplex PCR; TCRdb lists only in-frame clones, some missing. The sample records about 350,000 clones, roughly 90% being singletons. Indicated treatment: around 19 received Ad26.COV2.S at low or high dose, single or two shots; 5 received placebo; per-sample allocation not given. The study sampled participants on day 63 after the first vaccine or placebo injection. The sequenced sample was peripheral blood, obtained in a trial of Ad26.COV2.S vaccine versus placebo. These TCRs come from a person between 18 and 59 years old who received the Ad26.COV2.S COVID-19 vaccine or a placebo.

The V and J genes are TRBV6-4 and TRBJ1-1; the D gene is possibly TRBD1 (5 bases). The CDR3 has 12 residues. CDR1 is MRHNA and CDR2 is SNTAGT in the germline V gene. The V end lost 6 bases, the J end lost 8 bases, and 13 bases lay between the germline ends. Here the CDR3 DNA reads TGTGCCAGCAGCCATAGGGACGGAGAAGCTTTCTTT. Translated, it gives CASSHRDGEAFF.

The rearrangement joins TRBV5-4 to TRBJ2-3; 10 bases map to TRBD1. The V gene end was trimmed by 5 bases and the J gene end by 4 bases; junction bases not matched to a gene: 7. The CDR3 loop spans 15 amino acids. The V gene's germline CDR1 is SGHNT and CDR2 YYREEE (reference sequence). This chain's CDR3 is CASSFGQGESDTQYF. The CDR3 coding sequence is TGTGCCAGCAGTTTCGGACAGGGGGAATCAGATACGCAGTATTTT.

CDR3 sequence: CSAHTGGVNTEAFF. DNA of the CDR3: TGCAGCGCCCACACAGGGGGCGTGAACACTGAAGCTTTCTTT. V and J are TRBV29-1 and TRBJ1-1; TRBD1 aligns across 9 bases. V lost 7 bases, J lost 0 bases, and 6 bases stayed unmatched. CDR3 length equals 14 residues. In germline, CDR1 is SQVTM, CDR2 ANQGSEA.

The chain uses TRBV15 and TRBJ2-7; TRBD1 or TRBD2 may be the D gene (5 bases each). Germline CDR1 LNHNV, CDR2 YYDKDF (reference sequence). The V gene lost 0 bases and the J gene lost 0 bases, with 12 bases spanning the gap. The CDR3 is 16 residues long. CDR3 coding DNA: TGTGCCACCAGCAGAGATCGTCGGGGCTCCTCCTACGAGCAGTACTTC. This translates into CATSRDRRGSSYEQYF.

The chain recombines TRBV4-3 with TRBJ1-2; TRBD1 matches at 10 bases. CDR1 and CDR2 from the germline V gene are LGHNA and YSLEER. This CDR3 is 18 amino acids long. Losses at the gene ends were 6 bases for V and 1 base for J; bases not matched to a gene: 14. The CDR3 DNA reads TGCGCCAGCAGTGACGACGTGGGACAGGGGTACTTTAACTATGGCTACACCTTC. Amino acids: CASSDDVGQGYFNYGYTF.

This clone was recorded once. The rearrangement joins TRBV7-3 to TRBJ2-1; a weak D match, TRBD2 (6 bases). Germline V gene sequence: CDR1 SGHTA, CDR2 FQGTGA. The length of the CDR3 is 15 residues. Deletions cut 3 bases from V and 0 bases from J, with 9 bases between. CDR3 bases: TGTGCCAGCAGCTTGCGGGAAACCTCCTACAATGAGCAGTTCTTC. This sequence encodes CASSLRETSYNEQFF.

The chain is built from TRBV5-4 and TRBJ2-2; 10 bases fit TRBD1. Germline V gene sequence: CDR1 SGHNT, CDR2 YYREEE (reference sequence). This CDR3 spans 16 amino acids. Germline trimming cut 4 bases from V and 0 bases from J; bases unmatched to any gene: 3. The CDR3 region is CASSTGQGANTGELFF. The CDR3 DNA is TGTGCCAGCAGCACCGGACAGGGGGCGAACACCGGGGAGCTGTTTTTT.

The rearrangement uses TRBV19 and TRBJ1-4, with 8 bases matching TRBD1. With V trimmed by 3 bases and J by 2 bases, 8 bases remained unmatched. This CDR3 contains 17 residues. CDR1 and CDR2 (germline): LNHDA, SQIVND (reference sequence). The CDR3 sequence is CASSMDRERGTNEKLFF. In DNA form, the CDR3 reads TGTGCCAGTAGTATGGACAGGGAACGGGGTACTAATGAAAAACTGTTTTTT.

The chain joins TRBV15 to TRBJ2-2; D may be TRBD1 (5 bases). V shed 0 bases and J shed 5 bases, with 22 bases lying between them. This CDR3 spans 19 amino acids. The germline CDR1 and CDR2 sequences are LNHNV and YYDKDF (reference sequence). The CDR3 here is CATSRENLLGQGITGELFF. CDR3 nucleotides: TGTGCCACCAGCAGAGAGAACCTTTTGGGGCAGGGTATTACCGGGGAGCTGTTTTTT.

V and J are TRBV5-4 and TRBJ2-3; 8 nucleotides match TRBD2. V shed 2 bases and J 8 bases; nucleotides not matched to a gene: 10. CDR1 is SGHNT and CDR2 is YYREEE in the germline V gene (reference sequence). The CDR3 has 15 amino acids. CDR3 bases: TGTGCCAGCAGCTTACCCCGGGAGGGTCACGGTACGCAGTATTTT. Translated, it gives CASSLPREGHGTQYF.

The chain carries TRBV11-2 and TRBJ1-2; D uncertain. From germline, CDR1 is SGHAT and CDR2 FQNNGV. The CDR3 loop spans 13 amino acids. V was pared by 5 bases and J by 8 bases, with 15 bases between. The CDR3 reads CASSPSGVGGYTF. The CDR3 bases are TGTGCCAGCAGCCCCTCCGGTGTGGGAGGCTACACCTTC.

The chain is built from TRBV2 and TRBJ2-3; maybe TRBD2 (6 bases). Trimming shortened V by 4 bases and J by 5 bases, and 13 bases separated the two germline ends. The CDR3 sequence is 14 residues long. Per the germline V gene, CDR1 is SNHLY and CDR2 is FYNNEI. The CDR3 loop is CASSVSVGRDTQYF. The CDR3 nucleotides read TGTGCCAGCAGTGTGAGCGTCGGGAGAGATACGCAGTATTTT.

The J gene is TRBJ1-1, the V gene TRBV6-2 or TRBV6-3; D is possibly TRBD1 (5 bases). Germline CDR1 and CDR2: MNHEY and SVGEGT. V gave up 5 bases and J gave up 1 base, with 11 bases separating them. This CDR3 has 14 amino acids. In DNA form, the CDR3 reads TGTGCCAGCAGTCAATTTACAGGGAACACTGAAGCTTTCTTT. It is translated as CASSQFTGNTEAFF.